The entry below gives a single T cell receptor beta chain sequence along with its context. What antigen it recognizes has not been identified. Base qualities are not provided; no much larger clone lies one nucleotide away. The entry originates in a study of shared clonotypes between healthy human individuals (dated by TCRdb to the early 2020s). Context from the whole study: Three men and two women, aged 18 to 49 years, made up the cohort. For each donor, CD4 naive and CD4 memory were each run on three plates, CD8 naive on two plates, and CD8 memory on one plate. To increase sequencing depth and limit assay-specific biases, different laboratories used diverse techniques to prepare libraries and sequence TCR repertoires. To estimate repertoire size and how much clonotypes are shared between individuals, the study performed deep sequencing of blood TCR repertoires from five healthy adults. Per donor, leukapheresis produced somewhere between about 0.9 and 10 billion PBMCs. General conclusions and limits of the study: Across a handful of donors, approximately 4.6% of naive CD4, roughly 3.8% of naive CD8, 2.3% of memory CD4, and approximately 0.4% of memory CD8 clonotypes were shared. Pairwise subsampling led to the expectation that sequencing depth would affect the degree of clonotype sharing among donors. Because the study included a small number of donors, the genetic and exposure-history diversity represented was limited. Higher generation probabilities were observed for clonotypes shared by all four sorted-subset donors than for non-shared clonotypes. Only blood was sampled, and tissue TCR repertoires likely differ from those in blood. Rarefaction of sorted-subset datasets indicated incomplete sequencing despite the large sequencing depth. Estimated clonotype richness was generally larger for naive than for memory subsets.

The donors were healthy, HIV-negative adults with no recently reported acute infections or vaccinations. All donors were Caucasian adults living in Nashville, Tennessee, USA. CD4+ T cells were enriched through magnetic negative selection, after which naive cells were positively selected on CD45RA and the remaining negative fraction served as the memory subset. Blood was collected by leukapheresis, and PBMCs were isolated by Ficoll-Histopaque density gradient centrifugation and then cryopreserved in liquid nitrogen vapor phase. Analytical flow cytometry was used to check the purity and quantity of each magnetically sorted T cell population. Genomic DNA was isolated from each sorted fraction and quantified by UV absorbance on a Nanodrop 2000c. In the germline V gene (reference sequence), CDR1 corresponds to MNHEY and CDR2 to SMNVEV. Unmatched junction bases come to 1, with V trimmed by 3 bases and J by 2 bases. From the cysteine through the phenylalanine, the CDR3 covers 14 amino acids. CDR3 DNA is the only sequence kept; it has 42 bases, read in frame from the first base.

Using the deep immunoSEQ assay, TCR CDR3 regions were amplified from genomic DNA by multiplex PCR. For each cell subset, the extracted genomic DNA was distributed evenly across all wells of several immunoSEQ 96-well plates, and each plate served as one replicate. Each replicate PCR for sorted subsets received about 180 ng genomic DNA, equal to about 29,000 T cell genomes. The purified libraries were quantified using a Qubit 3.0 fluorometer, sized with a Bioanalyzer 2100, and then quantified again using the KAPA Library Quantification kit. Every immunoSEQ 96-well plate was sequenced on a dedicated single-read 150-cycle Illumina NextSeq 550 flow cell. As for the authors' bioinformatics: The immunoSEQ output contained only junctional sequences without quality scores, so filtering could not match that applied to full-length reads. Sequences were annotated with PyIR, a Python wrapper for IgBLAST v1.9, using IMGT germline references to assign V/J genes and CDR3. Reads with weak V/J assignments (E-value above 1e-6), missing CDR3, stop codons, out-of-frame junctions, or ambiguous translated residues were removed. V3J clonotypes were defined by identical inferred V gene, J gene, and CDR3 amino acid sequence. To compute the percentage overlap between repertoires, the number of shared unique clonotypes was divided by the size of the smaller repertoire. RTK rarefaction, the Chao1 estimator, and Recon v2.1 estimates of unobserved clonotypes were used to assess repertoire richness. Generation probabilities for all TCRbeta clonotypes obtained by the gDNA method from a few donors were computed using OLGA. Held by TCRdb, this immuneACCESS table contains in-frame sequences only and omits some clones. Under half of the omission traces to an unresolved V gene where checked; the cause of the rest is unknown. That table supplies the V and J calls and clone size; D and trimming were determined from the DNA. In this sample the table shows over a million clones, around 95% of which occur a single time. Of the sample, 1% to 1.5% is held by the ten largest clones.

The sample consisted of naive CD4+ T cells sorted from blood. Explained via the paper, the cell subset or site label denotes: CD45RA+ positively selected. The receptor was derived from a man between 25 and 39 years old in good health. The rearranged segments are TRBV27 and TRBJ1-3, with 7 junctional bases fitting TRBD1. The DNA is TGTGCCAGCAGTTTTGACAGGGCTGGAAACACCATATATTTT. Its product reads: CASSFDRAGNTIYF.